The entry that follows covers one T cell receptor beta chain sequence. These data come from a study of glioma-infiltrating T cells after dendritic cell vaccination. Germline V gene lookup returns CDR1 SGHTA and CDR2 FQGNSA. After removal of 5 bases from V and 7 bases from J, the junction contained 11 bases not matched to a gene. The CDR3 is 16 amino acids. Time point here: after dendritic cell vaccination, including at tumor progression/relapse. Some clones are missing from TCRdb's copy, which holds only in-frame ones; the method was immunoSEQ multiplex PCR. In the table there are 85,000 to 100,000 clones, about 85% of which are singletons.

This sequence joins TRBV7-2 and TRBJ1-2; 12 bases match TRBD1. This clonotype originated in a human donor with glioblastoma. Material: blood, obtained after dendritic cell vaccination. CDR3 sequence reads: CASSQGPGTGGGGYTF. CDR3 nucleotide sequence: TGTGCCAGCAGCCAGGGCCCCGGGACAGGGGGCGGTGGCTACACCTTC.